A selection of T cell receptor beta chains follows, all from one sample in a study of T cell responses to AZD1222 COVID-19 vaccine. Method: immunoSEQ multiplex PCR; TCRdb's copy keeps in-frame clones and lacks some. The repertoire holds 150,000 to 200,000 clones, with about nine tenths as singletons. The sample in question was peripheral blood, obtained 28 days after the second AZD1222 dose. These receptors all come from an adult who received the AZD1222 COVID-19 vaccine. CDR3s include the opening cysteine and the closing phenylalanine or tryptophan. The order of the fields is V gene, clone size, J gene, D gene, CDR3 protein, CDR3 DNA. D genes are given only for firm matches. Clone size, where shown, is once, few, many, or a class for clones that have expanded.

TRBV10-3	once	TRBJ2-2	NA	CATGAGFGAGELFF	TGTGCCACCGGAGCAGGTTTTGGTGCCGGGGAGCTGTTTTTT
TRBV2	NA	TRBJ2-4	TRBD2	CASSFQGLALKNIQYF	TGTGCCAGCAGCTTCCAGGGACTAGCTCTCAAAAACATTCAGTACTTC
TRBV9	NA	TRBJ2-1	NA	CASSPPPDTYNEQFF	TGTGCCAGCAGCCCCCCACCGGACACCTACAATGAGCAGTTCTTC
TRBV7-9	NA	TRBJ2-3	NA	CASRDLGGFQDTQYF	TGTGCCAGCAGGGACTTAGGAGGGTTCCAAGATACGCAGTATTTT
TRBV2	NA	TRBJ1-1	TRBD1	CASRPWTGFNTEAFF	TGTGCCAGCAGACCCTGGACAGGGTTTAACACTGAAGCTTTCTTT
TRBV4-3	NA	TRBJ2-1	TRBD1	CASSQEGGQGANEQFF	TGCGCCAGCAGCCAAGAGGGGGGACAGGGGGCCAATGAGCAGTTCTTC
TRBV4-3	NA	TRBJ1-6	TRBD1	CASSQGPGQGPLRPLHF	TGCGCCAGCAGCCAAGGGCCCGGACAGGGCCCCCTCCGGCCCCTCCACTTT
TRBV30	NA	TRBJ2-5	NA	CAWSTGTPETQYF	TGTGCCTGGAGTACGGGGACCCCAGAGACCCAGTACTTC
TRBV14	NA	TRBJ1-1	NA	CASSQGRMNTEAFF	TGTGCCAGCAGCCAAGGTCGGATGAACACTGAAGCTTTCTTT
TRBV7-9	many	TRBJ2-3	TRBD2	CASSLGDMGLAGGDTQYF	TGTGCCAGCAGCTTAGGAGATATGGGACTAGCGGGTGGAGATACGCAGTATTTT
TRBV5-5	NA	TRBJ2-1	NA	CASSPFDRSYNEQFF	TGTGCCAGCAGCCCCTTTGACAGATCCTACAATGAGCAGTTCTTC
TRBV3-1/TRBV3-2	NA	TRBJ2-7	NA	CASSLGDPRPYEQYF	TGTGCCAGCAGCCTGGGCGACCCACGGCCCTACGAGCAGTACTTC
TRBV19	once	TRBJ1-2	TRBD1	CATSDRAGRHGYTF	TGTGCCACGTCGGACAGGGCGGGGAGGCATGGCTACACCTTC
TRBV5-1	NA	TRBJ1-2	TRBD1	CASSVTGTDYGYTF	TGCGCCAGCAGCGTAACCGGGACAGACTATGGCTACACCTTC
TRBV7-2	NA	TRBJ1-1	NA	CASSQNMGTEAFF	TGTGCCAGCAGCCAAAACATGGGCACTGAAGCTTTCTTT
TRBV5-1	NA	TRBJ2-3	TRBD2	CASSLVGGSTDTQYF	TGCGCCAGCAGCTTGGTCGGGGGGAGCACAGATACGCAGTATTTT
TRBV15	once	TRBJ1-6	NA	CATSRDFQGSNSPLHF	TGTGCCACCAGCAGAGATTTTCAGGGTTCTAATTCACCCCTCCACTTT
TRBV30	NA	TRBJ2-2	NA	CAWSPIQRGNTGELFF	TGTGCCTGGAGTCCGATCCAGAGGGGGAACACCGGGGAGCTGTTTTTT
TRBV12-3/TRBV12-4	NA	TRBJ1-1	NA	CASTLRTEAFF	TGTGCCAGCACCCTTCGCACTGAAGCTTTCTTT
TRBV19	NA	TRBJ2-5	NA	CASSMGRLLETQYF	TGTGCCAGTAGTATGGGACGCTTATTAGAGACCCAGTACTTC
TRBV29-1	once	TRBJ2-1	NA	CSVRDRLSYNEQFF	TGCAGCGTTCGGGACCGTTTGTCCTACAATGAGCAGTTCTTC
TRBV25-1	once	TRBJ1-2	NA	CASSRGVYGYTF	TGTGCCAGCAGTCGCGGGGTCTATGGCTACACCTTC
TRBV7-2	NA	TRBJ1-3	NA	CASSGSRGGNTIYF	TGTGCCAGCAGCGGGTCGCGGGGCGGAAACACCATATATTTT
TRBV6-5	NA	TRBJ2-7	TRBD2	CASSPGLGREQYF	TGTGCCAGCAGCCCGGGACTAGGGAGGGAGCAGTACTTC
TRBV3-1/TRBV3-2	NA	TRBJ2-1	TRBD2	CASSQDQLAGGKDNEQFF	TGTGCCAGCAGCCAAGATCAACTAGCGGGGGGAAAAGACAATGAGCAGTTCTTC
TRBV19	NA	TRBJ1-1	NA	CASSIPGDTEAFF	TGTGCCAGTAGTATCCCAGGGGACACTGAAGCTTTCTTT
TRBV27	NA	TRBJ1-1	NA	CASSSKGVNTEAFF	TGTGCCAGCAGCTCTAAGGGGGTGAACACTGAAGCTTTCTTT
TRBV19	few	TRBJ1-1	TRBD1	CATSDREKGTEAFF	TGTGCCACTTCGGACAGGGAAAAAGGGACTGAAGCTTTCTTT
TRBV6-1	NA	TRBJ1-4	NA	CASSEGVTASNEKLFF	TGTGCCAGCAGTGAAGGAGTGACAGCCTCTAATGAAAAACTGTTTTTT
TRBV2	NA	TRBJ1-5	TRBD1	CASTLDRGGQPQHF	TGTGCCAGCACCTTGGACAGGGGAGGTCAGCCCCAGCATTTT
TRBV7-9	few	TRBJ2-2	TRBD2	CASSSGLAGPRNTGELFF	TGTGCCAGCAGCTCGGGACTAGCGGGACCACGGAACACCGGGGAGCTGTTTTTT
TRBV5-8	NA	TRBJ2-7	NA	CASSSGLGRLGREQYF	TGTGCCAGCAGCTCGGGTCTTGGGAGGCTAGGACGCGAGCAGTACTTC
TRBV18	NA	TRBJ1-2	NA	CASSPNGDTNYGYTF	TGTGCCAGCTCACCGAACGGGGACACTAACTATGGCTACACCTTC
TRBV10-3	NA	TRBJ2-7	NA	CAISASAAFSYEQYF	TGTGCCATCAGTGCGTCAGCGGCGTTCTCCTACGAGCAGTACTTC